A selection of T cell receptor beta chains follows, all from one sample in a study of graft-versus-host responses after intestinal transplantation. Sequencing used immunoSEQ multiplex PCR; TCRdb keeps in-frame clones, though not all of them. This sample carries about 64,000 clones, around 90% of them seen once, and the ten largest clones take about 6.7%. The specimen was bone marrow, collected nearly 750 days after intestinal transplantation. The receptors stem from a human patient who received an intestinal transplant, so some T cells may come from the graft donor. Each CDR3 is given with its conserved first and last residue. Fields, in order: J gene, D gene, clone size, V gene, CDR3 protein, CDR3 DNA. A D gene is named only where the DNA matches it firmly. Clone size is given for some rows only: seen once, a few or many times, or a class if the clone is expanded.

>TRBJ1-4|TRBD1|.|TRBV27
CASSLHQGASGEKLFF
TGTGCCAGCAGTCTCCATCAGGGGGCTTCTGGGGAAAAACTGTTTTTT
>TRBJ1-1|.|few|TRBV10-3
CAISDRGRINTEAFF
TGTGCCATCAGTGATCGAGGCAGGATAAACACTGAAGCTTTCTTT
>TRBJ2-1|TRBD2|.|TRBV6-6
CASSYSRTSGGIEGFF
TGTGCCAGCAGTTACTCGAGGACTAGCGGGGGTATCGAGGGGTTCTTC
>TRBJ1-2|TRBD1|.|TRBV6-5
CASSSGQGDGYTF
TGTGCCAGCAGTTCGGGACAGGGAGACGGCTACACCTTC
>TRBJ1-1|.|.|TRBV30
CAIRRGMNTEAFF
TGTGCCATTAGACGGGGAATGAACACTGAAGCTTTCTTT
>TRBJ2-7|.|.|TRBV27
CASSYSAAYEQYF
TGTGCCAGCAGTTATTCAGCAGCCTACGAGCAGTACTTC
>TRBJ1-2|TRBD1|once|TRBV6-6
CASSYDREDGYTF
TGTGCCAGCAGTTACGACAGGGAAGACGGCTACACCTTC
>TRBJ2-1|TRBD2|once|TRBV28
CASSPGTSGRARNEQFF
TGTGCCAGCTCCCCTGGGACTAGCGGGAGGGCCAGGAATGAGCAGTTCTTC
>TRBJ2-3|TRBD2|.|TRBV11-2
CASSFGLAGTDTQYF
TGTGCCAGCAGCTTCGGACTAGCGGGCACAGATACGCAGTATTTT
>TRBJ1-1|.|.|TRBV5-4
CASSFEGYPVYTEAFF
TGTGCCAGCAGCTTTGAGGGGTACCCCGTTTACACTGAAGCTTTCTTT
>TRBJ2-7|TRBD2|.|TRBV5-6
CASSHREDYEQYF
TGTGCCAGCAGCCACCGGGAGGACTACGAGCAGTACTTC
>TRBJ1-2|.|.|TRBV5-4
CASSLAGRNGYGYTF
TGTGCCAGCAGCTTGGCAGGGAGAAATGGCTATGGCTACACCTTC
>TRBJ2-2|TRBD2|.|TRBV7-6
CASSFSGGPTGELFF
TGTGCCAGCAGCTTTAGCGGGGGACCCACCGGGGAGCTGTTTTTT
>TRBJ2-7|.|.|TRBV7-9
CASSQLYEQYF
TGTGCCAGCAGCCAACTGTACGAGCAGTACTTC
>TRBJ2-1|TRBD2|.|TRBV2
CASSGGPLAGYNEQFF
TGTGCCAGCAGTGGGGGCCCACTAGCGGGCTACAATGAGCAGTTCTTC
>TRBJ2-7|.|.|TRBV7-9
CASSLGWGSGEQYF
TGTGCCAGCAGCTTAGGATGGGGAAGCGGCGAGCAGTACTTC
>TRBJ1-5|TRBD1|.|TRBV18
CASSPGFPGGGQPQHF
TGTGCCAGCTCACCAGGTTTCCCAGGGGGCGGTCAGCCCCAGCATTTT
>TRBJ1-1|.|.|TRBV11-2
CASSLDTYGGAPPMNTEAFF
TGTGCCAGCAGCTTAGATACATATGGGGGCGCCCCACCCATGAACACTGAAGCTTTCTTT
>TRBJ2-1|.|.|TRBV19
CASSIDGSYNEQFF
TGTGCCAGTAGTATAGACGGGTCCTACAATGAGCAGTTCTTC
>TRBJ2-1|.|.|TRBV6-5
CASSRILVQYNEQFF
TGTGCCAGCAGCAGGATACTAGTCCAATACAATGAGCAGTTCTTC
>TRBJ2-3|TRBD2|.|TRBV7-6
CASSSRTSSSTDTQYF
TGTGCCAGCAGCTCCAGGACTAGCAGTAGCACAGATACGCAGTATTTT
>TRBJ1-1|.|.|TRBV5-4
CASSPQTRDTEAFF
TGTGCCAGCAGCCCACAAACCAGGGACACTGAAGCTTTCTTT
>TRBJ2-7|.|once|TRBV7-9
CASSQLYEQYF
TGTGCCAGCAGCCAATTGTACGAGCAGTACTTC
>TRBJ1-1|.|.|TRBV7-9
CASSLRGLNTEAFF
TGTGCCAGCAGCTTAAGGGGCTTGAACACTGAAGCTTTCTTT
>TRBJ2-7|TRBD2|once|TRBV7-9
CASSSSGRSAYEQYF
TGTGCCAGCAGCTCCAGCGGGAGGTCTGCCTACGAGCAGTACTTC
>TRBJ1-1|.|.|TRBV13
CASSLSLDRRDTEAFF
TGTGCCAGCAGCTTAAGCCTCGACAGACGTGACACTGAAGCTTTCTTT
>TRBJ2-7|.|.|TRBV27
CASSLQGFSSYEQYF
TGTGCCAGCAGTTTACAGGGGTTTAGCTCCTACGAGCAGTACTTC
>TRBJ2-7|TRBD1|.|TRBV19
CASSPRDRVYEQYF
TGTGCCAGTAGTCCCCGGGACAGGGTCTACGAGCAGTACTTC
>TRBJ2-2|.|.|TRBV27
CASTSLDTGELFF
TGTGCCAGCACATCACTTGACACCGGGGAGCTGTTTTTT
>TRBJ1-2|.|.|TRBV30
CAWGDGGYGYTF
TGTGCCTGGGGGGACGGGGGGTATGGCTACACCTTC
>TRBJ1-2|.|.|TRBV21-1
CASSKEQGYGYTF
TGTGCCAGCAGCAAAGAACAGGGGTATGGCTACACCTTC
>TRBJ2-7|TRBD2|.|TRBV14
CASSQAGTSGGTTYEQYF
TGTGCCAGCAGCCAAGCCGGGACTAGCGGGGGGACAACCTACGAGCAGTACTTC
>TRBJ1-1|.|.|TRBV5-6
CASSRPKPRMNTEAFF
TGTGCCAGCAGCCGTCCGAAACCGCGTATGAACACTGAAGCTTTCTTT
>TRBJ2-7|.|.|TRBV29-1
CSVEGEGGYEQYF
TGCAGCGTTGAGGGTGAGGGAGGCTACGAGCAGTACTTC
>TRBJ2-2|TRBD2|.|TRBV5-4
CASSPVAGSNTGELFF
TGTGCCAGCAGTCCCGTAGCGGGAAGCAACACCGGGGAGCTGTTTTTT
>TRBJ1-2|.|few|TRBV6-1
CASSEGLGGYTF
TGTGCCAGCAGTGAAGGGCTTGGTGGCTACACCTTC
>TRBJ1-3|.|.|TRBV6-5
CASRGGGFSGNTIYF
TGTGCCAGCAGGGGCGGGGGCTTCTCTGGAAACACCATATATTTT
>TRBJ1-6|.|few|TRBV2
CASREQGTFNSPLHF
TGTGCCAGCAGGGAGCAGGGGACCTTTAATTCACCCCTCCACTTT
>TRBJ2-5|TRBD2|once|TRBV9
CASSSSGANQETQYF
TGTGCCAGCAGCTCTAGCGGGGCCAACCAAGAGACCCAGTACTTC
>TRBJ2-7|.|.|TRBV7-9
CASSLVGYEQYF
TGTGCCAGCAGCTTAGTCGGCTACGAGCAGTACTTC